These 7 T cell receptor beta chains came from one sample sequenced in a study of tumor-infiltrating lymphocytes in localized non-small cell lung cancer. The table came from immunoSEQ multiplex PCR; TCRdb's copy has only in-frame clones and leaves some out. The sample yields around 7,200 clones, approximately 71% seen once. Sequences were obtained from lung tumor tissue. These receptors originate from a human donor with non-small cell lung cancer.

The V and J genes are TRBV29-1 and TRBJ1-1; a weak D match, TRBD1 (5 bases). The CDR3 is 16 amino acids. The germline V and J ends were trimmed by 3 bases and 1 base, with 18 bases remaining between them. Germline CDR1 is SQVTM and CDR2 is ANQGSEA. This CDR3 is CSVEDFEGRENTEAFF. The CDR3 nucleotides read TGCAGCGTTGAGGACTTCGAAGGCAGGGAGAACACTGAAGCTTTCTTT.

J is TRBJ2-3 and V is TRBV14; weak D call: TRBD1 (6 bases). CDR1 and CDR2 from the germline V gene are SGHDN and FVKESK. The CDR3 contains 15 residues. V dropped 3 bases and J dropped 1 base, with 11 bases sitting between them. The CDR3 DNA reads as TGTGCCAGCAGCCATGCAGGGGCCGGCACAGATACGCAGTATTTT. This gives the protein CASSHAGAGTDTQYF.

The rearrangement uses TRBV7-9 and TRBJ2-7; maybe TRBD1 (6 bases). Trimming took off 5 bases at V and 6 bases at J, with 14 bases between the two ends. Germline V lookup: CDR1 SEHNR, CDR2 FQNEAQ (reference sequence). This CDR3 spans 13 amino acids. CDR3 in DNA: TGTGCCAGCAGCGCCGAACAGGGCGGCGAGCAGTACTTC. It translates to CASSAEQGGEQYF.

This clone has a handful of counts. The J gene is TRBJ2-2, the V gene TRBV2, with D maybe TRBD1 (5 bases). This CDR3 region has 12 residues. Germline CDR1 is SNHLY and CDR2 is FYNNEI. With 2 bases removed from V and 8 bases from J, the gap between germline ends came to 6 bases. CDR3 protein: CASSEQGGELFF. CDR3 in DNA: TGTGCCAGCAGTGAACAGGGTGGGGAGCTGTTTTTT.

The chain uses TRBV7-2 and TRBJ2-2; the match to TRBD2 covers 8 bases. V was pared by 5 bases and J by 1 base, with 3 bases of the junction left unmatched. The germline CDR1 and CDR2 sequences are SGHTA and FQGNSA. The CDR3 length is 15 residues. DNA of the CDR3: TGTGCCAGCAGCCCCAGCGGGGGGAACACCGGGGAGCTGTTTTTT. Its translation is CASSPSGGNTGELFF.

This clone is labeled as medium-sized. V usage is TRBV14 and J usage is TRBJ2-1; the match to TRBD1 covers 7 bases. The germline V gene has CDR1 SGHDN and CDR2 FVKESK. The ends lost 4 bases at V and 15 bases at J; junction bases unmatched: 12. This CDR3 comprises 13 residues. This chain's CDR3 is CASSPTGTARAFF. The DNA for the CDR3 is TGTGCCAGCAGCCCTACAGGGACAGCCCGGGCGTTCTTC.

The gene calls are TRBV7-2 and TRBJ2-7; possibly TRBD2 for D (5 bases). This CDR3 region has 14 residues. V dropped 2 bases and J dropped 3 bases, with 11 bases sitting between them. Germline CDR1 and CDR2: SGHTA and FQGNSA. CDR3 loop: CASSLRGFRYEQYF. For the CDR3, the DNA is TGTGCCAGCAGCTTACGGGGTTTTCGCTACGAGCAGTACTTC.